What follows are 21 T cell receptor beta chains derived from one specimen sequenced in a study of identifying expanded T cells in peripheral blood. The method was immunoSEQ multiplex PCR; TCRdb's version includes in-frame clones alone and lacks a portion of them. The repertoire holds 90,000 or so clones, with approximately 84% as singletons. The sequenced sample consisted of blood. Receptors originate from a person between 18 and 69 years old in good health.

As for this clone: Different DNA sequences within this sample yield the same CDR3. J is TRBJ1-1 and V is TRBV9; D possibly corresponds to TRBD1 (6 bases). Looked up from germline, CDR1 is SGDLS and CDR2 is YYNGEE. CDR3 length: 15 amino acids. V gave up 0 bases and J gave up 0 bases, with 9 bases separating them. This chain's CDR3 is CASSVGGRMNTEAFF. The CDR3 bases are TGTGCCAGCAGCGTAGGGGGGCGCATGAACACTGAAGCTTTCTTT.

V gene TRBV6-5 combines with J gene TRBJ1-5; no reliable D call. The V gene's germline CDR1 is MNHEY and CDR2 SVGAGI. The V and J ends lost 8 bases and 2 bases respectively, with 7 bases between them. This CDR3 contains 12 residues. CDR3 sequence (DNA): TGTGCCAGCGGGGTCGGCAATCAGCCCCAGCATTTT. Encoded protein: CASGVGNQPQHF.

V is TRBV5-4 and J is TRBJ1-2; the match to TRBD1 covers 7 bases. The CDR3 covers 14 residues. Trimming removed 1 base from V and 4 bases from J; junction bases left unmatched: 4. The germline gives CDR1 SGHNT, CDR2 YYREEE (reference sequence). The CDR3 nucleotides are TGTGCCAGCAGCTTGCAGGGGGTGGCCTATGGCTACACCTTC. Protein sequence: CASSLQGVAYGYTF. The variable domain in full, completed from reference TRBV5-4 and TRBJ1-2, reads ETGVTQSPTHLIKTRGQQVTLRCSSQSGHNTVSWYQQALGQGPQFIFQYYREEENGRGNFPPRFSGLQFPNYSSELNVNALELDDSALYLCASSLQGVAYGYTFGSGTRLTVV.

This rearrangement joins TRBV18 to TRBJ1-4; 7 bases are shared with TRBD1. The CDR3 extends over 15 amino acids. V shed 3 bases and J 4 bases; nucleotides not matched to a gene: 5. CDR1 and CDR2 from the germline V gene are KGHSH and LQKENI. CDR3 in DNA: TGTGCCAGCTCACCCCGACAGGGCAATAATGAAAAACTGTTTTTT. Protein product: CASSPRQGNNEKLFF.

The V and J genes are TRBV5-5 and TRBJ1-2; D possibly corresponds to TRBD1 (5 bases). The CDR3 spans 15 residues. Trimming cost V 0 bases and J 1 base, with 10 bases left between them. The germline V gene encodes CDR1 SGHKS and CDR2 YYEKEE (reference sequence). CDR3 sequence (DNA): TGTGCCAGCAGCTTGGTGGGGGATAGTAACTATGGCTACACCTTC. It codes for CASSLVGDSNYGYTF.

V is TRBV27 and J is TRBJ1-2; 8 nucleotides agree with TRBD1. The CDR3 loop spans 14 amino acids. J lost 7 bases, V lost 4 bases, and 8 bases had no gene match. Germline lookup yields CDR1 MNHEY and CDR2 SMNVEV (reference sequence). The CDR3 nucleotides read TGTGCCAGCAGTTCAGGGGGCGGGATTTCTGGCTACACCTTC. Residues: CASSSGGGISGYTF.

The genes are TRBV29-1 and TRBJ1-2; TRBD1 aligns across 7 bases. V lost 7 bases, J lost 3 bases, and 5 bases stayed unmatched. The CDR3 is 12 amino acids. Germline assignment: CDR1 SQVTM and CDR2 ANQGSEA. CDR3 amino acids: CSGQGTDYGYTF. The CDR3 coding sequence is TGCAGCGGACAAGGGACAGACTATGGCTACACCTTC.

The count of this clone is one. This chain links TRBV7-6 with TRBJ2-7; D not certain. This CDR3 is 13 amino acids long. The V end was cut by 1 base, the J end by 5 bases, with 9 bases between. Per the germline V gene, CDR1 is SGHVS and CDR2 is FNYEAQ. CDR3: CASSLGGWNEQYF. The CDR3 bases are TGTGCCAGCAGCTTAGGGGGTTGGAACGAGCAGTACTTC.

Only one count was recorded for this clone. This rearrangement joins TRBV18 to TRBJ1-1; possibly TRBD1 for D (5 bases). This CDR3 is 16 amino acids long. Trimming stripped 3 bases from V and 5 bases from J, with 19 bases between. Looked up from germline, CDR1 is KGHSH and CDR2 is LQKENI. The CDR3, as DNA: TGTGCCAGCTCACCTTGGGGGGATGCATATGGAACTGAAGCTTTCTTT. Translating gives CASSPWGDAYGTEAFF.

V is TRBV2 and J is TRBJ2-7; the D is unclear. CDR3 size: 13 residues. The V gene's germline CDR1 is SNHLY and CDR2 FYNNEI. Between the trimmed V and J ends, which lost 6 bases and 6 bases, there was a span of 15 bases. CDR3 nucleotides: TGTGCCAGCAGGACCAGCCTTTTTAGCGAGCAGTACTTC. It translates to CASRTSLFSEQYF.

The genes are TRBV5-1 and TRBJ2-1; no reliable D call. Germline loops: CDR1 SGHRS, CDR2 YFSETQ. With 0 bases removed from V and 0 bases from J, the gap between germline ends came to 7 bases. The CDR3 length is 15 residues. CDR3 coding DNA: TGCGCCAGCAGCTTGGGCAAGAGCTCCTACAATGAGCAGTTCTTC. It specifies CASSLGKSSYNEQFF. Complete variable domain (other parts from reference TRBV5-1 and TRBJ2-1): KAGVTQTPRYLIKTRGQQVTLSCSPISGHRSVSWYQQTPGQGLQFLFEYFSETQRNKGNFPGRFSGRQFSNSRSEMNVSTLELGDSALYLCASSLGKSSYNEQFFGPGTRLTVL.

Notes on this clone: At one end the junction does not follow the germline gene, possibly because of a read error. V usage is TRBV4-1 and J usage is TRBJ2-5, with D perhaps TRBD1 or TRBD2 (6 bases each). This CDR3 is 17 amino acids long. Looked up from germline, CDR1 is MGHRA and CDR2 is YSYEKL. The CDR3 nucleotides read TGCGCCAGCAGCCTACCCTTCCAAGTCCGGGGGCAAGAGGCCCAGTACTTC. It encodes CASSLPFQVRGQEAQYF.

The CDR3 region is CASSLDGGANEKLFF. In DNA form, the CDR3 reads TGCGCCAGCAGCTTGGACGGCGGGGCTAATGAAAAACTGTTTTTT. The chain recombines TRBV5-1 with TRBJ1-4, with D unresolved. The length of the CDR3 is 15 residues. Germline CDR1 SGHRS, CDR2 YFSETQ. V was pared by 0 bases and J by 3 bases, with 9 bases between.

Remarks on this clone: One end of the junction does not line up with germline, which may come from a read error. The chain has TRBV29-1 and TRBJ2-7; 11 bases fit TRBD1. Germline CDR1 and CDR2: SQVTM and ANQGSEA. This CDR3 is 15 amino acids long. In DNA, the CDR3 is TGCGGCGTTGATGGGCGGACAGGGGGCACCTACGAGCAGTACTTC. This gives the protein CGVDGRTGGTYEQYF.

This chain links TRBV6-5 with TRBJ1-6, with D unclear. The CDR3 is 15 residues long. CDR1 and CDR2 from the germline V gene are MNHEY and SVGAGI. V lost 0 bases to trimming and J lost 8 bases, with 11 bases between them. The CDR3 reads CASSYSWEGDSPLHF. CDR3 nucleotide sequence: TGTGCCAGCAGTTACTCCTGGGAGGGAGATTCACCCCTCCACTTT.

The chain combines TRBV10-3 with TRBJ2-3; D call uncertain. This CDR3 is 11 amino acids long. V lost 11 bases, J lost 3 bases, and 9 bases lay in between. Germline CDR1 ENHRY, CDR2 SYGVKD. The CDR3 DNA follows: TGTGCCGCCTCCGAGACAGATACGCAGTATTTT. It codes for CAASETDTQYF.

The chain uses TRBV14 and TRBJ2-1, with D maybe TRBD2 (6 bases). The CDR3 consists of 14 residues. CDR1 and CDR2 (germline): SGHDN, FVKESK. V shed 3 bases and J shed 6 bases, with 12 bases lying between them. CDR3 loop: CASSQVWRVNEQFF. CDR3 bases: TGTGCCAGCAGCCAGGTTTGGAGGGTCAATGAGCAGTTCTTC.

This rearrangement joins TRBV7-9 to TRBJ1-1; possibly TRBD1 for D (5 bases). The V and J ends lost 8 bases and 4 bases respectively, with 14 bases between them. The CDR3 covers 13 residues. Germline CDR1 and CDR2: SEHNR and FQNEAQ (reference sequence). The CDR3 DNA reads TGTGCCAGCGTATGGGGGGTTGGCACTGAAGCTTTCTTT. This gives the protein CASVWGVGTEAFF.

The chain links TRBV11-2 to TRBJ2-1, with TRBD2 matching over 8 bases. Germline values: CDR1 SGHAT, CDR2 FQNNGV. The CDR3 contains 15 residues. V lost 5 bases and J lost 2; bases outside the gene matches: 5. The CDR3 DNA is TGTGCCAGCAGCCGCGGGGGGACCACCTACAATGAGCAGTTCTTC. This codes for CASSRGGTTYNEQFF.

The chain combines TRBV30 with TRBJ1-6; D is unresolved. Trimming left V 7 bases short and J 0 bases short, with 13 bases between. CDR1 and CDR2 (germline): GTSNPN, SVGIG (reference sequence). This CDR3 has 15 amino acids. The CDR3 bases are TGTGCCTTGTCTTTCGGGAGCTCCTATAATTCACCCCTCCACTTT. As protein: CALSFGSSYNSPLHF.

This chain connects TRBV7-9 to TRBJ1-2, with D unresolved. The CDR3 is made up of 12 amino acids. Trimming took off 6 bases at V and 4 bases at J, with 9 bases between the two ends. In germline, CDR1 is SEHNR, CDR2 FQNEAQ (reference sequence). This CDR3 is CASSREVYGYTF. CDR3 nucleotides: TGTGCCAGCAGTCGAGAAGTCTATGGCTACACCTTC. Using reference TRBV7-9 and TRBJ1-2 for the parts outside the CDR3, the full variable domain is DTGVSQNPRHKITKRGQNVTFRCDPISEHNRLYWYRQTLGQGPEFLTYFQNEAQLEKSRLLSDRFSAERPKGSFSTLEIQRTEQGDSAMYLCASSREVYGYTFGSGTRLTVV.